The 6 T cell receptor beta chains below all came from one sample that was sequenced in a study of TIL therapy for anti-PD-1-resistant metastatic lung cancer. The libraries were made with immunoSEQ v3. Measured with immunoSEQ multiplex PCR; TCRdb has only the in-frame clones, and not every one. This table holds tens of thousands of clones, less than 75% found once. Described time point: pre-treatment sample, taken before nivolumab and TIL therapy. The tumor samples were excised metastases, mostly pleural nodules or supraclavicular lymph nodes. Material: tumor tissue, obtained at baseline. The origin of the receptors is a person between 25 and 79 years old with non-small cell lung cancer.

J is TRBJ2-7 and V is TRBV30; D may be TRBD1 (6 bases). Trimming took off 2 bases at V and 5 bases at J, with 19 bases between the two ends. The CDR3 contains 15 residues. Germline values: CDR1 GTSNPN, CDR2 SVGIG (reference sequence). In DNA form, the CDR3 reads TGTGCCTGGAGTCCTAGGTGGGGGCTTCTGAACGAGCAGTACTTC. Residues: CAWSPRWGLLNEQYF.

The chain joins TRBV9 to TRBJ2-2; D is possibly TRBD1 (6 bases). V was cut by 0 bases and J by 4 bases, with 10 bases left in between. The CDR3 contains 15 residues. Germline CDR1 SGDLS, CDR2 YYNGEE. CDR3 sequence (DNA): TGTGCCAGCAGCGTAGAGCCAGGGGTCACCGGGGAGCTGTTTTTT. This encodes CASSVEPGVTGELFF.

The V call is TRBV28, the J call TRBJ1-1, with D tentatively TRBD1 (5 bases). CDR1 and CDR2 from the germline V gene are MDHEN and SYDVKM. V lost 4 bases and J 6 bases, leaving 15 bases between the germline ends. The CDR3 spans 14 residues. The CDR3 protein is CASSWEGLRPEAFF. The CDR3 DNA reads TGTGCCAGCAGTTGGGAGGGGCTTAGACCTGAAGCTTTCTTT.

The chain has TRBV2 and TRBJ1-5, with D perhaps TRBD1 (5 bases). The CDR3 spans 14 residues. The V end lost 8 bases, the J end lost 2 bases, and 13 bases lay between the germline ends. Per germline, CDR1 SNHLY and CDR2 FYNNEI. The CDR3 reads CASRVGGGNQPQHF. In DNA, the CDR3 is TGTGCCAGCCGTGTCGGGGGTGGCAATCAGCCCCAGCATTTT. Looking up the rest from reference TRBV2 and TRBJ1-5 gives the full variable domain: EPEVTQTPSHQVTQMGQEVILRCVPISNHLYFYWYRQILGQKVEFLVSFYNNEISEKSEIFDDQFSVERPDGSNFTLKIRSTKLEDSAMYFCASRVGGGNQPQHFGDGTRLSIL.

The chain has TRBV6-5 and TRBJ1-4; 8 bases line up with TRBD1. Looked up from germline, CDR1 is MNHEY and CDR2 is SVGAGI. V lost 2 bases and J lost 4; bases outside the gene matches: 6. The CDR3 is made up of 16 amino acids. CDR3: CASSYGQGAGNEKLFF. Written as DNA, the CDR3 is TGTGCCAGCAGTTACGGGCAGGGGGCAGGTAATGAAAAACTGTTTTTT.

This clone has just a few counts. The rearrangement uses TRBV7-2 and TRBJ1-5; 11 nucleotides line up with TRBD1. V lost 8 bases and J lost 2; bases outside the gene matches: 2. The CDR3 extends over 14 amino acids. In germline, CDR1 is SGHTA, CDR2 FQGNSA. CDR3 nucleotide sequence: TGTGCCAGCGGGACAGGGGGGGGCAATCAGCCCCAGCATTTT. Its protein product is CASGTGGGNQPQHF.